This T cell receptor beta chain was observed in a study of CD8 T cells in ankylosing spondylitis. Study-wide points: Clones linked with disease were CD8+ and fairly uncommon in the peripheral blood. Seven to nine highly homologous variants made up a TCR beta motif, and this motif appeared characteristic of ankylosing spondylitis blood. Disease-linked clones were reportedly significantly enriched in matched ankylosing spondylitis synovial fluid.

Construction of TCR beta libraries was performed using quantitative 5'-RACE with molecular barcodes. One entry per CDR3 protein results from TCRdb running MiXCR on the 5' RACE reads. The data show 500,000 to 550,000 distinct CDR3 sequences, roughly an eighth seen once. On this clonotype itself: Its antigen remains unidentified.

This CDR3 region has 16 residues. Germline assignment: CDR1 MNHNS and CDR2 SASEGT. Between the trimmed V and J ends, which lost 4 bases and 2 bases, there was a span of 15 bases. Sample: blood, either unsorted or a sorted T cell fraction (not recorded which). The sequence derives from a male donor with ankylosing spondylitis. The chain is built from TRBV6-1 and TRBJ1-5; the D gene is possibly TRBD1 (6 bases). The CDR3 protein is CASSAGGRNGNQPQHF. CDR3 sequence (DNA): TGTGCCAGCAGTGCCGGGGGGCGGAATGGCAATCAGCCCCAGCATTTT.